These 30 T cell receptor beta chains came from one sample sequenced in a study of T cell responses to AZD1222 COVID-19 vaccine. Only in-frame clones appear in the TCRdb table, and some are missing; sequencing was by immunoSEQ multiplex PCR. In the table there are fewer than 150,000 clones, roughly 91% of which are singletons. Source: peripheral blood, taken on day 0 of AZD1222 vaccination. The receptors come from an adult in good health.

This clone was found once. The CDR3 sequence: CASSPPGRSSSYEQYF. DNA for the CDR3: TGTGCCAGCTCACCACCAGGCAGGTCTAGCTCCTACGAGCAGTACTTC. This chain connects TRBV18 to TRBJ2-7; D is unclear. Per the germline V gene, CDR1 is KGHSH and CDR2 is LQKENI. The CDR3 is 16 residues long. Trimming shortened V by 0 bases and J by 0 bases, and 12 bases separated the two germline ends.

This sequence joins TRBV6-5 and TRBJ1-2, with D possibly matching TRBD1 (6 bases). V was shortened by 5 bases and J by 2 bases, with 9 bases between the two germline ends. In germline, CDR1 is MNHEY, CDR2 SVGAGI. CDR3 size: 13 residues. The chain's CDR3 is CASSNDRNYGYTF. CDR3 DNA sequence: TGTGCCAGCAGTAATGACAGGAACTATGGCTACACCTTC.

The V gene is TRBV7-2, the J gene TRBJ2-3, with 9 nucleotides matching TRBD2. Trimming took 5 bases from V and 0 from J; bases not matched to a gene: 6. There are 16 residues in the CDR3. The germline V gene has CDR1 SGHTA and CDR2 FQGNSA. The CDR3 DNA reads TGTGCCAGCAGCCCGCGACTAGCGGTTAGCACAGATACGCAGTATTTT. Encoded protein: CASSPRLAVSTDTQYF.

The V and J genes are TRBV5-1 and TRBJ2-3; D remains unclear. Germline V gene data show CDR1 as SGHRS and CDR2 as YFSETQ. V gave up 4 bases and J gave up 5 bases, with 8 bases separating them. This CDR3 is built from 12 residues. CDR3 DNA: TGCGCCAGCAGCCCCCGTGAAGATACGCAGTATTTT. It yields the protein CASSPREDTQYF.

The chain has TRBV5-1 and TRBJ2-2; the match to TRBD1 covers 9 bases. The CDR3 length is 15 residues. Trimming removed 4 bases from V and 6 bases from J; junction bases left unmatched: 7. Germline V gene data show CDR1 as SGHRS and CDR2 as YFSETQ. The CDR3 here is CASSMGQGRSGELFF. In DNA form, the CDR3 reads TGCGCCAGCAGCATGGGACAGGGTCGTTCCGGGGAGCTGTTTTTT.

The CDR3 DNA is TGCGCCAGCAGCCAAGTAAGAGGCCCCCGCGGGAATGAGCAGTTCTTC. Translated, it gives CASSQVRGPRGNEQFF. The rearrangement joins TRBV4-1 to TRBJ2-1, with D perhaps matching TRBD2 (5 bases). CDR3 length equals 16 residues. Trimming cost V 1 base and J 7 bases, with 17 bases left between them. Germline values: CDR1 MGHRA, CDR2 YSYEKL.

V usage is TRBV5-1 and J usage is TRBJ2-5; 10 bases are a match to TRBD1. CDR1 and CDR2 from the germline V gene are SGHRS and YFSETQ. CDR3 length: 14 residues. V gave up 7 bases and J gave up 5 bases; unmatched junction bases: 8. The CDR3 loop reads CASETGTGDETQYF. CDR3 sequence (DNA): TGCGCCAGCGAAACCGGGACAGGGGATGAGACCCAGTACTTC.

This clone was counted between two and nine times. V and J are TRBV30 and TRBJ2-1; D not resolved. Germline CDR1 is GTSNPN and CDR2 is SVGIG (reference sequence). The CDR3 consists of 11 residues. V lost 1 base and J lost 8, with 6 bases in between. This CDR3 is CAWSGGYEQFF. The CDR3 region has the DNA TGTGCCTGGAGTGGAGGCTATGAGCAGTTCTTC.

The chain carries TRBV5-1 and TRBJ2-7; no reliable D call. Between the trimmed V and J ends, which lost 4 bases and 0 bases, there was a span of 11 bases. Germline V gene lookup returns CDR1 SGHRS and CDR2 YFSETQ. CDR3 length: 14 amino acids. The CDR3 coding sequence is TGCGCCAGCAGCCTGGGGTTTAGCTCCTACGAGCAGTACTTC. It specifies CASSLGFSSYEQYF.

The chain carries TRBV27 and TRBJ1-2; D is unresolved. V lost 3 bases, J lost 2 bases, and 7 bases lay in between. The CDR3 length is 13 residues. From germline, CDR1 is MNHEY and CDR2 SMNVEV (reference sequence). CDR3 sequence reads: CASSLRANYGYTF. CDR3 coding DNA: TGTGCCAGCAGTTTGAGGGCCAACTATGGCTACACCTTC.

The V and J genes are TRBV4-2 and TRBJ2-7; 8 bases are shared with TRBD1. V trimming: 2 bases; J trimming: 2 bases; junction bases outside the gene matches: 11. The CDR3 has 17 residues. Germline V gene data show CDR1 as LGHNA and CDR2 as YNFKEQ. Here the CDR3 DNA reads TGTGCCAGCAGCCAACAAGACGGACAGGGAATTCCCTACGAGCAGTACTTC. Protein product: CASSQQDGQGIPYEQYF.

This sequence joins TRBV5-1 and TRBJ2-6, with 7 bases matching TRBD1. The CDR3 consists of 19 residues. With V trimmed by 3 bases and J by 0 bases, 12 bases remained unmatched. Germline lookup yields CDR1 SGHRS and CDR2 YFSETQ. In DNA form, the CDR3 reads TGCGCCAGCAGCTCCGGCCAGCCGGGACAGCGCTCTGGGGCCAACGTCCTGACTTTC. Protein sequence: CASSSGQPGQRSGANVLTF.

The rearrangement joins TRBV20-1 to TRBJ2-5; the D is unclear. V lost 5 bases to trimming and J lost 1 base, with 5 bases between them. The length of the CDR3 is 11 residues. Germline-derived CDR1 and CDR2 are DFQATT and SNEGSKA (reference sequence). The CDR3 is CSAQSQETQYF. The DNA of the CDR3 is TGCAGTGCTCAATCCCAAGAGACCCAGTACTTC.

The CDR3 sequence: CASSTRDRDWGDTQYF. The CDR3 DNA sequence: TGTGCCAGCAGCACCCGGGACAGGGACTGGGGAGATACGCAGTATTTT. The chain couples TRBV5-4 to TRBJ2-3; TRBD1 matches at 9 bases. The CDR3 contains 16 residues. V lost 4 bases to trimming and J lost 5 bases; unmatched junction nucleotides: 11. Germline-derived CDR1 and CDR2 are SGHNT and YYREEE (reference sequence).

This clone showed up just a few times. The chain employs TRBV4-2 and TRBJ1-1; tentative D call: TRBD1 (5 bases). Between the trimmed V and J ends, which lost 6 bases and 1 base, there was a span of 15 bases. The germline V gene has CDR1 LGHNA and CDR2 YNFKEQ. This CDR3 has 15 amino acids. The DNA of the CDR3 is TGTGCCAGCAGTCCCCCCGAGGGGACGAACACTGAAGCTTTCTTT. Translation gives CASSPPEGTNTEAFF.

The chain combines TRBV4-1 with TRBJ1-2, with no clear D. The CDR3 runs to 15 residues. The germline CDR1 and CDR2 sequences are MGHRA and YSYEKL. The V and J ends lost 1 base and 4 bases respectively, with 13 bases between them. CDR3 in amino acids: CASSQGRAVIYGYTF. The CDR3 DNA reads as TGCGCCAGCAGCCAAGGCCGGGCCGTCATCTATGGCTACACCTTC.

V gene TRBV13 combines with J gene TRBJ1-3; D is unresolved. The CDR3 runs to 12 residues. Germline assignment: CDR1 PRHDT and CDR2 FYEKMQ (reference sequence). Deletions cut 10 bases from V and 4 bases from J, with 11 bases between. Here the CDR3 reads CATQESGNTIYF. The CDR3 coding sequence is TGTGCCACCCAGGAGTCCGGAAACACCATATATTTT. The whole variable domain, filled in from reference TRBV13 and TRBJ1-3, reads AAGVIQSPRHLIKEKRETATLKCYPIPRHDTVYWYQQGPGQDPQFLISFYEKMQSDKGSIPDRFSAQQFSDYHSELNMSSLELGDSALYFCATQESGNTIYFGEGSWLTVV.

The V call is TRBV12-5, the J call TRBJ2-5, with D hard to call. The V gene's germline CDR1 is LGHNT and CDR2 FRNRAP. Trimming removed 4 bases at V and 8 bases at J, with 8 bases between. The CDR3 has 11 residues. The CDR3 sequence is CASGYLETQYF. As DNA, the CDR3 is TGTGCTAGTGGTTACCTAGAAACCCAGTACTTC. The full variable domain, with the rest looked up from reference TRBV12-5 and TRBJ2-5, is DARVTQTPRHKVTEMGQEVTMRCQPILGHNTVFWYRQTMMQGLELLAYFRNRAPLDDSGMPKDRFSAEMPDATLATLKIQPSEPRDSAVYFCASGYLETQYFGPGTRLLVL.

CDR3 loop: CASSSNEQFF. DNA for the CDR3: TGTGCCAGCAGCTCTAATGAGCAGTTCTTC. The V call is TRBV7-9, the J call TRBJ2-1; D is ambiguous. V lost 4 bases to trimming and J lost 7 bases, with 2 bases between them. The CDR3 loop spans 10 amino acids. Per germline, CDR1 SEHNR and CDR2 FQNEAQ (reference sequence).

V and J are TRBV6-1 and TRBJ1-5, with a weak D call TRBD1 (6 bases). Germline-derived CDR1 and CDR2 are MNHNS and SASEGT. Between the trimmed V and J ends, which lost 1 base and 4 bases, there was a span of 11 bases. CDR3 length: 15 residues. CDR3 sequence: CASSEGSGANQPQHF. Written as DNA, the CDR3 is TGTGCCAGCAGTGAAGGATCAGGGGCAAATCAGCCCCAGCATTTT.

This chain joins TRBV5-1 and TRBJ2-3; tentative D call: TRBD1 (6 bases). This CDR3 contains 15 residues. The germline CDR1 and CDR2 sequences are SGHRS and YFSETQ. The V and J ends lost 0 bases and 4 bases respectively, with 12 bases between them. CDR3 sequence: CASSLDPGVADTQYF. The CDR3 DNA reads TGCGCCAGCAGCTTGGATCCAGGGGTGGCAGATACGCAGTATTTT.

The chain combines TRBV11-2 with TRBJ1-1; tentatively, D is TRBD1 (5 bases). This CDR3 is built from 16 residues. V lost 4 bases and J lost 3, with 18 bases in between. Germline V lookup: CDR1 SGHAT, CDR2 FQNNGV. CDR3 coding DNA: TGTGCCAGCAGCTCCCCCCGGGGACCCGTGGACACTGAAGCTTTCTTT. This gives the protein CASSSPRGPVDTEAFF.

The chain is built from TRBV3-1 (or the pseudogene TRBV3-2) and TRBJ1-1; D call uncertain. Germline CDR1 reads LGHDT; CDR2 reads YNNKEL (reference sequence). V lost 4 bases and J 6 bases, leaving 15 bases between the germline ends. This CDR3 spans 14 amino acids. The CDR3 reads CASSRRGPAAEAFF. DNA for the CDR3: TGTGCCAGCAGCCGCCGGGGTCCCGCCGCTGAAGCTTTCTTT.

A single count supports this clone. Other DNA sequences in the same sample also yield this CDR3. The chain joins TRBV20-1 to TRBJ1-4, with D unresolved. Per germline, CDR1 DFQATT and CDR2 SNEGSKA (reference sequence). Trimming cost V 1 base and J 8 bases, with 5 bases left between them. This CDR3 comprises 11 residues. The CDR3 sequence is CSARVGEKLFF. Written as DNA, the CDR3 is TGCAGTGCTAGAGTGGGAGAAAAACTGTTTTTT.

This rearrangement joins TRBV7-8 to TRBJ2-5, with D possibly being TRBD2 (5 bases). Germline lookup yields CDR1 SGHVS and CDR2 FQNEAQ. The CDR3 is made up of 17 amino acids. Trimming took off 5 bases at V and 7 bases at J, with 26 bases between the two ends. CDR3 residues: CASSPRGLASGSGTQYF. CDR3 sequence (DNA): TGTGCCAGCAGCCCAAGAGGGCTAGCCTCAGGTTCAGGGACCCAGTACTTC.

The CDR3, as DNA: TGTGCTAGTGTGGAGGGTTTCAATGGCTACACCTTC. Amino acid sequence: CASVEGFNGYTF. The chain employs TRBV12-5 and TRBJ1-2; D unresolved. Germline V lookup: CDR1 LGHNT, CDR2 FRNRAP. V shed 7 bases and J shed 6 bases, with 12 bases lying between them. CDR3 length: 12 amino acids.

The chain combines TRBV18 with TRBJ1-2; 8 nucleotides align to TRBD1. The V segment lost 3 bases and the J segment 3 bases; nucleotides outside the gene matches: 9. This CDR3 spans 16 amino acids. Looked up from germline, CDR1 is KGHSH and CDR2 is LQKENI. For the CDR3, the DNA is TGTGCCAGCTCACCTCTACTGGGACAGGAAGACTATGGCTACACCTTC. It encodes CASSPLLGQEDYGYTF. The whole variable domain, remainder taken from reference TRBV18 and TRBJ1-2, is NAGVMQNPRHLVRRRGQEARLRCSPMKGHSHVYWYRQLPEEGLKFMVYLQKENIIDESGMPKERFSAEFPKEGPSILRIQQVVRGDSAAYFCASSPLLGQEDYGYTFGSGTRLTVV.

This rearrangement joins TRBV19 to TRBJ1-2; D remains unclear. Germline CDR1 is LNHDA and CDR2 is SQIVND (reference sequence). V lost 7 bases to trimming and J lost 1 base, with 22 bases between them. The CDR3 covers 17 residues. The CDR3 nucleotides read TGTGCCAGTACCCCAGGCTGGATCTCGGTGGTTAACTATGGCTACACCTTC. Amino acid sequence: CASTPGWISVVNYGYTF. Drawing the rest from reference TRBV19 and TRBJ1-2, the complete variable domain is DGGITQSPKYLFRKEGQNVTLSCEQNLNHDAMYWYRQDPGQGLRLIYYSQIVNDFQKGDIAEGYSVSREKKESFPLTVTSAQKNPTAFYLCASTPGWISVVNYGYTFGSGTRLTVV.

The chain uses TRBV4-3 and TRBJ1-6; D is unclear. From germline, CDR1 is LGHNA and CDR2 YSLEER. The CDR3 spans 13 residues. V was cut by 1 base and J by 6 bases, with 4 bases left in between. CDR3 sequence: CASSQVSNSPLHF. The CDR3 coding sequence is TGCGCCAGCAGCCAAGTGTCTAATTCACCCCTCCACTTT.

Turning to this clone: A junction end diverges from the germline sequence, so it may reflect a read error. The chain couples TRBV18 to TRBJ1-2; 7 nucleotides line up with TRBD1. Per germline, CDR1 KGHSH and CDR2 LQKENI. CDR3 length equals 15 residues. The CDR3 nucleotides are TGTGCCAGCTCACCCGGAAGTTTAGGGGGCAGTGGCTACGCCTTC. As protein: CASSPGSLGGSGYAF.